The 3 T cell receptor beta chains below were found in one sample sequenced in a study of spatial heterogeneity in lung cancer. Findings of the study overall: How many expanded intratumoral alpha and beta TCRs were present tracked the tumor mutation count, which was a count of nonsynonymous mutations.

Antigen specificity for these receptors is unknown. The time point here: sample taken at primary tumor resection. One entry per CDR3 protein, called by TCRdb with MiXCR from the 5' RACE reads. The sample yields 4,000 or so distinct CDR3 sequences, 7.5% to 10% seen once. Source: lung tumor tissue, taken at surgery. The source of these receptors is a male donor with early-stage non-small cell lung cancer.

This clonotype was detected only a few times. DNA for the CDR3: TGTGCCAGCAGTCGACAGGGGATCCACAATGAGCAGTTCTTC. Protein sequence: CASSRQGIHNEQFF. The rearrangement uses TRBV12-3 or TRBV12-4 and TRBJ2-1; 8 nucleotides agree with TRBD1. The CDR3 runs to 14 residues. Trimming at V came to 5 bases and at J to 5 bases, leaving 5 bases not matched to a gene.

The V and J genes are TRBV29-1 and TRBJ2-2; D gene uncertain. The germline V gene encodes CDR1 SQVTM and CDR2 ANQGSEA. CDR3 size: 14 residues. With 4 bases removed from V and 0 bases from J, the gap between germline ends came to 9 bases. The CDR3 is CSVGPRTNTGELFF. For the CDR3, the DNA is TGCAGCGTTGGGCCCAGAACGAACACCGGGGAGCTGTTTTTT.

This clonotype is medium-sized in the sample. The rearrangement links TRBV7-3 to TRBJ2-2; 10 positions agree with TRBD2. After removal of 1 base from V and 6 bases from J, the junction contained 11 bases not matched to a gene. The length of the CDR3 is 18 residues. Germline V gene data show CDR1 as SGHTA and CDR2 as FQGTGA. The CDR3 region is CASSLNPAGGPGAGELFF. The CDR3 region has the DNA TGTGCCAGCAGCTTAAATCCAGCGGGAGGGCCTGGGGCCGGGGAGCTGTTTTTT.